What follows are 24 T cell receptor beta chains derived from one specimen sequenced in a study of blood T cell repertoires in COVID-19. Generated by immunoSEQ multiplex PCR, the TCRdb table keeps only in-frame clones and is missing some. The sample has about 110,000 clones, more than 70% seen once. The sample consisted of peripheral blood. The receptors stem from a man between 65 and 85 years old with acute or convalescent COVID-19.

The genes are TRBV5-1 and TRBJ2-2; 8 positions agree with TRBD1. Germline loops: CDR1 SGHRS, CDR2 YFSETQ. V gave up 4 bases and J gave up 2 bases; unmatched junction bases: 16. The CDR3 length is 19 residues. The CDR3 protein is CASSPRDRTPQTNTGELFF. In nucleotides, the CDR3 is TGCGCCAGCAGCCCTCGGGACAGGACCCCGCAAACTAACACCGGGGAGCTGTTTTTT.

This chain links TRBV11-3 with TRBJ2-3, with 8 positions matching TRBD2. Trimming cost V 2 bases and J 0 bases; bases outside gene matches: 10. The CDR3 totals 18 residues. Germline values: CDR1 SGHNT, CDR2 YENEEA. Written as DNA, the CDR3 is TGTGCCAGCAGCTTAAACTCCCTAGCGGGTTCTAGCACAGATACGCAGTATTTT. Protein product: CASSLNSLAGSSTDTQYF.

The V and J genes are TRBV11-2 and TRBJ1-3, with 11 bases fitting TRBD1. The CDR3 covers 17 residues. The V gene's germline CDR1 is SGHAT and CDR2 FQNNGV. Losses at the gene ends were 2 bases for V and 3 bases for J; bases not matched to a gene: 6. DNA for the CDR3: TGTGCCAGCAGCTTATACGGACAGGGGGCTATTGGAAACACCATATATTTT. It translates to CASSLYGQGAIGNTIYF.

V usage is TRBV29-1 and J usage is TRBJ1-4; D possibly corresponds to TRBD1 (5 bases). The CDR3 covers 12 residues. Germline-derived CDR1 and CDR2 are SQVTM and ANQGSEA. CDR3 bases: TGCAGTGGACGACAGAACGATGAAAAACTGTTTTTT. Protein sequence: CSGRQNDEKLFF.

This sequence joins TRBV13 and TRBJ2-3, with D possibly TRBD1 on 6 matching bases. The CDR3 spans 15 residues. Trimming took off 1 base at V and 1 base at J, with 9 bases between the two ends. Looked up from germline, CDR1 is PRHDT and CDR2 is FYEKMQ (reference sequence). The CDR3 sequence: CASSLAGVGTDTQYF. The CDR3 DNA reads as TGTGCCAGCAGCTTAGCAGGGGTGGGCACAGATACGCAGTATTTT.

The rearrangement links TRBV18 to TRBJ2-7; possible D gene TRBD1, 6 bases. The CDR3 consists of 15 residues. Trimming cost V 6 bases and J 2 bases, with 17 bases left between them. Germline values: CDR1 KGHSH, CDR2 LQKENI. This CDR3 reads CASSLGAGVTYEQYF. In nucleotides, the CDR3 is TGTGCCAGCTCCCTTGGGGCAGGGGTCACCTACGAGCAGTACTTC.

The chain links TRBV5-6 to TRBJ1-2; no definite D call. CDR1 SGHDT and CDR2 YYEEEE come from the germline V gene. This CDR3 region has 13 residues. V was clipped by 4 bases and J by 5 bases, with 12 bases between them. CDR3 loop: CASSPGPDYGYTF. CDR3 nucleotides: TGTGCCAGCAGCCCAGGCCCGGATTATGGCTACACCTTC.

This clone was seen a few times. This chain joins TRBV5-1 and TRBJ2-1; 12 nucleotides agree with TRBD2. The CDR3 spans 18 residues. Germline V gives CDR1 SGHRS, CDR2 YFSETQ. Germline trimming cut 0 bases from V and 1 base from J; bases unmatched to any gene: 5. The CDR3 bases are TGCGCCAGCAGCTTGGTAACTAGCGGGGGGTTGTCCTACAATGAGCAGTTCTTC. This translates into CASSLVTSGGLSYNEQFF.

The rearrangement uses TRBV4-3 and TRBJ1-2; 7 bases align to TRBD1. V shed 3 bases and J 8 bases; nucleotides not matched to a gene: 9. The CDR3 loop spans 14 amino acids. Germline CDR1 is LGHNA and CDR2 is YSLEER. The CDR3 loop reads CASSQADRDSGYTF. DNA for the CDR3: TGCGCCAGCAGCCAGGCCGACAGGGATAGCGGCTACACCTTC.

The rearrangement joins TRBV5-1 to TRBJ2-1, with D unresolved. V dropped 1 base and J dropped 5 bases, with 7 bases sitting between them. CDR3 length equals 13 residues. From germline, CDR1 is SGHRS and CDR2 YFSETQ. The CDR3 protein is CASSLFSNNEQFF. The DNA of the CDR3 is TGCGCCAGCAGCTTGTTTTCTAACAATGAGCAGTTCTTC.

J is TRBJ1-5 and V is TRBV7-2; the D gene is possibly TRBD1 (5 bases). The CDR3 runs to 15 residues. V shed 3 bases and J shed 6 bases, with 15 bases lying between them. CDR1 SGHTA and CDR2 FQGNSA come from the germline V gene. CDR3 in DNA: TGTGCCAGCAGCTTTTTAGATTCAGGGTTTCAGCCCCAGCATTTT. This translates into CASSFLDSGFQPQHF.

The chain employs TRBV7-2 and TRBJ1-5, with TRBD1 as a possible D gene (5 bases). The CDR3 consists of 13 residues. CDR1 is SGHTA and CDR2 is FQGNSA in the germline V gene. With 5 bases removed from V and 7 bases from J, the gap between germline ends came to 12 bases. In DNA, the CDR3 is TGTGCCAGCAGCGAACAGGACACACAGCCCCAGCATTTT. Amino acid sequence: CASSEQDTQPQHF.

V and J are TRBV15 and TRBJ2-6; TRBD1 matches 10 bases. Trimming cost V 1 base and J 4 bases; bases outside gene matches: 13. This CDR3 is 20 amino acids long. Looked up from germline, CDR1 is LNHNV and CDR2 is YYDKDF (reference sequence). For the CDR3, the DNA is TGTGCCACCAGCAGAGCTAACACACCGGGACAGGGGACCGGGGCCAACGTCCTGACTTTC. Translated, it gives CATSRANTPGQGTGANVLTF.

The V and J genes are TRBV2 and TRBJ1-5; 10 bases map to TRBD1. The CDR3 is made up of 15 amino acids. V dropped 5 bases and J dropped 5; count of bases not matched to a gene: 6. Germline CDR1 SNHLY, CDR2 FYNNEI. CDR3 loop: CASSNDRGHDQPQHF. The CDR3 DNA sequence: TGTGCCAGCAGTAACGACAGGGGGCATGATCAGCCCCAGCATTTT.

The gene calls are TRBV24-1 and TRBJ2-1; 13 bases line up with TRBD2. Germline CDR1 reads KGHDR; CDR2 reads SFDVKD. V lost 4 bases to trimming and J lost 3 bases; unmatched junction nucleotides: 2. The CDR3 has 16 residues. This CDR3 is CATSDTSGGGYNEQFF. The CDR3 nucleotides are TGTGCCACCAGTGACACTAGCGGGGGGGGCTACAATGAGCAGTTCTTC.

The V and J genes are TRBV7-8 and TRBJ2-2, with 8 bases fitting TRBD1. Germline CDR1 is SGHVS and CDR2 is FQNEAQ. The V gene end was trimmed by 6 bases and the J gene end by 6 bases; junction bases not matched to a gene: 6. The CDR3 runs to 14 residues. This chain's CDR3 is CASRRRTGPGELFF. The CDR3 coding sequence is TGTGCCAGCAGGAGACGGACAGGGCCCGGGGAGCTGTTTTTT.

In its sample, this clone was seen once. This chain joins TRBV7-7 and TRBJ2-2, with 10 bases matching TRBD2. Germline loops: CDR1 SSHAT, CDR2 FNYEAQ (reference sequence). J was trimmed by 2 bases and V by 2 bases; bases with no gene match: 8. The CDR3 sequence is 18 residues long. CDR3 nucleotide sequence: TGTGCCAGCAGCTTATTCCCCAGCGGGGGGGCTAACACCGGGGAGCTGTTTTTT. Translation: CASSLFPSGGANTGELFF.

V and J are TRBV27 and TRBJ1-2, with TRBD1 identical over 7 bases. V was clipped by 6 bases and J by 8 bases; unmatched bases: 6. The V gene's germline CDR1 is MNHEY and CDR2 SMNVEV (reference sequence). CDR3 size: 12 residues. In nucleotides, the CDR3 is TGTGCCAGCAGCCCCCCCAGGGGGGGCTACACCTTC. Its translation: CASSPPRGGYTF.

The CDR3, as DNA: TGCGCCAGCAGCTTGAGCGGATTCACCGGGGAGCTGTTTTTT. Translated: CASSLSGFTGELFF. The gene calls are TRBV5-1 and TRBJ2-2; perhaps TRBD2 as D (5 bases). V was pared by 1 base and J by 4 bases, with 8 bases between. The germline V gene encodes CDR1 SGHRS and CDR2 YFSETQ. This CDR3 region has 14 residues.

The chain combines TRBV19 with TRBJ2-6; 8 bases agree with TRBD1. This CDR3 contains 19 residues. The ends lost 3 bases at V and 2 bases at J; junction bases unmatched: 12. Germline CDR1 is LNHDA and CDR2 is SQIVND (reference sequence). CDR3 DNA: TGTGCCAGTAGTATTCTCCGAGGACAGGGTGGCCCTGGGGCCAACGTCCTGACTTTC. This gives the protein CASSILRGQGGPGANVLTF.

The chain recombines TRBV5-1 with TRBJ2-1; D perhaps matches TRBD2 (6 bases). The CDR3 runs to 15 residues. Trimming stripped 4 bases from V and 7 bases from J, with 18 bases between. The V gene's germline CDR1 is SGHRS and CDR2 YFSETQ. CDR3 protein: CASSPGRIGGNEQFF. The CDR3 nucleotides read TGCGCCAGCAGCCCTGGGCGGATTGGAGGGAATGAGCAGTTCTTC.

This clone was counted a single time. The gene calls are TRBV7-8 and TRBJ2-1; 11 nucleotides align to TRBD2. The V gene end was trimmed by 2 bases and the J gene end by 0 bases; junction bases not matched to a gene: 9. Germline CDR1 SGHVS, CDR2 FQNEAQ. The CDR3 runs to 19 residues. CDR3 nucleotides: TGTGCCAGCAGCTTAACTCCTAGCGGGGGGCCTAGCTCCTACAATGAGCAGTTCTTC. It yields the protein CASSLTPSGGPSSYNEQFF.

V gene TRBV4-3 combines with J gene TRBJ2-7, with 9 bases lining up with TRBD1. There are 14 residues in the CDR3. After removal of 4 bases from V and 1 base from J, the junction contained 2 bases not matched to a gene. Germline-derived CDR1 and CDR2 are LGHNA and YSLEER. CDR3 in DNA: TGCGCCAGCAGCCGAGGGACAGGGTCCTACGAGCAGTACTTC. It is translated as CASSRGTGSYEQYF.

The CDR3 coding sequence is TGTGCCAGTAACAGGGGTCCTGAAGCTTTCTTT. As protein: CASNRGPEAFF. This chain uses TRBV6-5 with TRBJ1-1, with 7 positions matching TRBD1. V shed 9 bases and J 6 bases; nucleotides not matched to a gene: 4. In germline, CDR1 is MNHEY, CDR2 SVGAGI. The CDR3 has 11 residues.